Presented here are 9 T cell receptor beta chains from one specimen sequenced in a study of blood T cell repertoires in COVID-19. The repertoire was sequenced with immunoSEQ multiplex PCR; TCRdb's copy has only in-frame clones and lacks some. Found here are roughly 48,000 clones, over 85% of them singletons; the top ten hold less than 30%. Sequences were obtained from peripheral blood. Receptor source: a woman aged 80 or older with acute or convalescent COVID-19.

This clone was seen more than once but under ten times. The genes are TRBV10-3 and TRBJ2-5; 13 bases fit TRBD2. Germline V gene sequence: CDR1 ENHRY, CDR2 SYGVKD. This CDR3 is built from 15 residues. With 11 bases clipped from V and 2 bases from J, the junction kept 8 bases outside the gene matches. The CDR3 region has the DNA TGTGCCTCAACTCAACTAGCGGGGGGGCAAGAGACCCAGTACTTC. It yields the protein CASTQLAGGQETQYF.

V and J are TRBV6-5 and TRBJ1-1, with 7 bases lining up with TRBD1. The trim removed 7 bases at V and 1 base at J, leaving 6 bases unmatched. The CDR3 loop spans 14 amino acids. Germline V CDR1 and CDR2: MNHEY, SVGAGI. For the CDR3, the DNA is TGTGCCAGCACCCCCCGACAGGGGAACACTGAAGCTTTCTTT. It codes for CASTPRQGNTEAFF.

V gene TRBV7-2 combines with J gene TRBJ1-5; D is possibly TRBD1 (6 bases). CDR3 size: 16 residues. Trimming pared 1 base from V and 6 bases from J, leaving 16 bases between. Germline V lookup: CDR1 SGHTA, CDR2 FQGNSA. The CDR3 DNA sequence: TGTGCCAGCAGCTTAGGGGCCCCGGGGGGCGGTCAGCCCCAGCATTTT. Its protein product is CASSLGAPGGGQPQHF.

The genes are TRBV19 and TRBJ2-3, with D possibly matching TRBD1 (5 bases). Deletions cut 3 bases from V and 4 bases from J, with 8 bases between. The length of the CDR3 is 13 residues. Germline CDR1 and CDR2: LNHDA and SQIVND (reference sequence). DNA for the CDR3: TGTGCCAGTAGTATCAGGGTCGCAGATACGCAGTATTTT. It specifies CASSIRVADTQYF. Complete variable domain (other parts from reference TRBV19 and TRBJ2-3): DGGITQSPKYLFRKEGQNVTLSCEQNLNHDAMYWYRQDPGQGLRLIYYSQIVNDFQKGDIAEGYSVSREKKESFPLTVTSAQKNPTAFYLCASSIRVADTQYFGPGTRLTVL.

The chain is built from TRBV6-7 and TRBJ1-5; possibly TRBD1 for D (6 bases). TRBV6-7 is an ORF, and what it does is uncertain. This CDR3 is 16 amino acids long. V lost 2 bases and J lost 2, with 13 bases in between. The DNA for the CDR3 is TGTGCCAGCAGTTACCCGACAGGAATGGGCAATCAGCCCCAGCATTTT. Translating it yields CASSYPTGMGNQPQHF.

This chain connects TRBV7-2 to TRBJ2-3, with 15 positions matching TRBD2. The germline CDR1 and CDR2 sequences are SGHTA and FQGNSA. The trim removed 5 bases at V and 6 bases at J, leaving 6 bases unmatched. The CDR3 covers 16 residues. The CDR3 DNA sequence: TGTGCCAGCAGCCCCTGGACTAGCGGGGGGGCTGATACGCAGTATTTT. The encoded protein is CASSPWTSGGADTQYF. Filled out from reference TRBV7-2 and TRBJ2-3, the complete variable domain reads GAGVSQSPSNKVTEKGKDVELRCDPISGHTALYWYRQSLGQGLEFLIYFQGNSAPDKSGLPSDRFSAERTGGSVSTLTIQRTQQEDSAVYLCASSPWTSGGADTQYFGPGTRLTVL.

CDR3 region: CASSRGLTRTDTQYF. CDR3 coding DNA: TGTGCCAGTAGTAGGGGGTTGACTAGGACAGATACGCAGTATTTT. The chain employs TRBV19 and TRBJ2-3, with a weak D call TRBD2 (6 bases). Germline CDR1 LNHDA, CDR2 SQIVND (reference sequence). The V end lost 4 bases, the J end lost 3 bases, and 14 bases lay between the germline ends. This CDR3 is built from 15 residues.

The V and J genes are TRBV28 and TRBJ1-3; D uncertain. Per germline, CDR1 MDHEN and CDR2 SYDVKM. The length of the CDR3 is 15 residues. Trimming shortened V by 4 bases and J by 1 base, and 11 bases separated the two germline ends. The CDR3 sequence: CASSSIGESGNTIYF. The CDR3 DNA reads TGTGCCAGCAGTTCTATAGGAGAATCTGGAAACACCATATATTTT.

The rearrangement joins TRBV6-5 to TRBJ1-2; no clear D gene. Germline V CDR1 and CDR2: MNHEY, SVGAGI. V lost 2 bases and J 8 bases, leaving 9 bases between the germline ends. CDR3 length: 12 residues. The CDR3 spells CASSYRGRGYTF. In nucleotides, the CDR3 is TGTGCCAGCAGTTACAGAGGGCGAGGCTACACCTTC.